This T cell receptor (beta chain) was identified in a study of OX40 agonist ivuxolimab in advanced cancers. In germline, CDR1 is MNHEY, CDR2 SMNVEV (reference sequence). CDR3 length: 14 amino acids. Trimming stripped 1 base from V and 2 bases from J, with 8 bases between. The method was immunoSEQ multiplex PCR; TCRdb's version includes in-frame clones alone and lacks a portion of them. The sample holds 87,000 or so clones; 87% are singletons and the top ten take around 1.5%. This TCR came from an adult with an advanced solid tumor such as melanoma, head and neck, liver or kidney cancer. The source material was CD4+ or CD8+ T cells sorted from blood, sampled in a trial of the OX40 agonist ivuxolimab. The V and J genes are TRBV27 and TRBJ1-2; D possibly corresponds to TRBD1 (5 bases). The CDR3 DNA is TGTGCCAGCAGTTTATTCAAGGGGAACTATGGCTACACCTTC. It yields the protein CASSLFKGNYGYTF.